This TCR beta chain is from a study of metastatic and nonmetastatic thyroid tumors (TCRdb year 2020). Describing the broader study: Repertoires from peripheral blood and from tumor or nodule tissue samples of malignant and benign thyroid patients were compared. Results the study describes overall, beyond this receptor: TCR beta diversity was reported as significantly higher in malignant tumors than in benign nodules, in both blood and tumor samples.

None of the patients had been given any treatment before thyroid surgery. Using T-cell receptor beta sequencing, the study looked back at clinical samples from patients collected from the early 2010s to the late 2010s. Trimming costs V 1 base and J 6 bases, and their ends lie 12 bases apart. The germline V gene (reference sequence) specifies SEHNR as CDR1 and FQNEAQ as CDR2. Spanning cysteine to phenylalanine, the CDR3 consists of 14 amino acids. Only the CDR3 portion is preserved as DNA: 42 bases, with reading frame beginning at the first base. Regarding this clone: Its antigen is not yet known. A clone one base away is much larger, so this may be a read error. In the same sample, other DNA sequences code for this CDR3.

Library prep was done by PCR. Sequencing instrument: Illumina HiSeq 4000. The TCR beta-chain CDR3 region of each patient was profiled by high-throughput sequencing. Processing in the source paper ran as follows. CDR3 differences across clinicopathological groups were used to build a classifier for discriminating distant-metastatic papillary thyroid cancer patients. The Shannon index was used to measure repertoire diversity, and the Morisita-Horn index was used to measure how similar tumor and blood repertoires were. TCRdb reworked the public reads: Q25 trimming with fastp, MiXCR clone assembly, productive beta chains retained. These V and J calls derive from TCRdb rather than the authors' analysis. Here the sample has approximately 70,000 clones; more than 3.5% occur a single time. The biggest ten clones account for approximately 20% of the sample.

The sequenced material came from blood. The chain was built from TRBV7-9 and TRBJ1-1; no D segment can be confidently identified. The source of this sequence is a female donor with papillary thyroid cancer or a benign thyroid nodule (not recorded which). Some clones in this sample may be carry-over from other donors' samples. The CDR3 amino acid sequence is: CASSLEGGSSEAFF. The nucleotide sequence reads TGTGCCAGCAGCTTAGAGGGTGGGAGCTCTGAAGCTTTCTTT.